This TCR beta chain was sequenced for a study of T cell responses to AZD1222 COVID-19 vaccine listed by TCRdb under 2021. Broadly, across the study: TCR sequencing covered approximately 230 trial participants: around 210 given two doses of AZD1222 and 26 given two doses of MenACWY control vaccine. Trial participants were enrolled by age into subgroups of 18-55, 56-69 and 70-plus years, and 148, 28 and 57 TCR-sequenced participants, respectively, were included in these subgroups. What the authors observed across the whole study: After two AZD1222 doses, both the breadth and the depth of spike-specific TCRs were significantly higher than at day 0 and than in MenACWY recipients. CD4 TCRs associated with the vaccine covered the entire spike protein, and the dominant responses were in regions 160-218 and 743-854. Because no day 14 peak-response samples were available, repertoires were characterized only after the peak T cell response. Most participants were white British and females outnumbered males, and the authors suggested that clonal diversity may have been underestimated. Only five or six AZD1222 recipients were SARS-CoV-2 seropositive at baseline, limiting conclusions about previously exposed vaccinees. The 56-69-year group was small, and its depth increase did not reach significance, likely because of low power. Reportedly, almost half of the unique spike-specific TCRs recognized epitopes lying outside the regions that are mutated in the B.1.351 and B.1.1.7 variants.

The CDR3 regions of human TCRbeta chains were analyzed by immunosequencing. In the authors' own workflow: Repertoire TCRs were checked for matches against a reference library of SARS-CoV-2-specific TCRs that had been generated using the MIRA antigen-specificity platform. Breadth meant the fraction of unique TCRs that were SARS-CoV-2-associated, whereas depth meant the fraction of total T cells that were SARS-CoV-2-associated. Using the MIRA data, each spike-specific TCR was assigned both to the spike region to which the TCR was reactive and to a CD4 or CD8 class. Log10-transformed breadth and depth values were compared by one-way ANOVA with Sidak's multiple comparisons tests. TCRdb took over this immuneACCESS table, retaining in-frame rearrangements with V and J assigned. Such tables are incomplete; in checked studies, under half of the missing clones stem from an unresolved V gene, and the remainder is unexplained. That table gives V, J and clone size, and the DNA gave D and trimming. Across this sample there are approximately 89,000 clones, with 90% seen only once. The top ten hold 5.4% of the sample.

Points on this clone: This clone's antigen is unknown. Base-call qualities are not available, and no considerably larger clone is one nucleotide away.

In the paper's terms, the time point label means: about 28 days (+/-7) after the second vaccine dose. Because spike-specific TCR depth and breadth did not differ between the two schedules, AZD1222 recipients who got a second dose at roughly 4 weeks were pooled with those who got a second dose at roughly 12 weeks. Vaccinee samples were obtained from the UK trials COV001 and COV002, which included a single-blind randomized controlled phase 2/3 trial of AZD1222 (ChAdOx1 nCoV-19) in healthy adults. For TCRbeta chain sequencing, PBMC samples from trial participants were taken at day 0 and at day 28 after the second dose. Taken from the germline V gene, the CDR1 and CDR2 loops are SGHRS and YFSETQ. Including cysteine and phenylalanine, the CDR3 has 16 amino acids. Solely the CDR3 DNA is kept, with 48 bases framed from the first base. The germline ends are 18 bases apart after V is trimmed by 0 bases and J by 5 bases.

The chain links TRBV5-1 with TRBJ2-7; the D gene remains uncertain. This clonotype was sampled from an adult who received the AZD1222 COVID-19 vaccine. The sequencing used peripheral blood, collected 28 days after the second AZD1222 dose. The nucleotide sequence is TGCGCCAGCAGCTTGGCGGGCGACCGTCACTACGACGAGCAGTACTTC. Translated, this gives CASSLAGDRHYDEQYF. With all but the CDR3 taken from the reference TRBV5-1 and TRBJ2-7 genes, the full variable domain is: KAGVTQTPRYLIKTRGQQVTLSCSPISGHRSVSWYQQTPGQGLQFLFEYFSETQRNKGNFPGRFSGRQFSNSRSEMNVSTLELGDSALYLCASSLAGDRHYDEQYFGPGTRLTVT.